This entry lists 2 T cell receptor beta chains sequenced from one sample in a study of fetal regulatory T cell absence and autoimmunity. Some clones are missing from TCRdb's copy, which holds only in-frame ones; the method was immunoSEQ multiplex PCR. The sample records 95,000 to 100,000 clones, around 72% being singletons. The specimen sequenced was pancreas tissue. Receptors originate from a male donor with IPEX syndrome.

V usage is TRBV7-2 and J usage is TRBJ2-3; 9 nucleotides align to TRBD2. V lost 2 bases and J lost 2; bases outside the gene matches: 2. The CDR3 extends over 15 amino acids. The germline gives CDR1 SGHTA, CDR2 FQGNSA. CDR3 loop: CASSLWTSVTDTQYF. DNA for the CDR3: TGTGCCAGCAGCTTATGGACTAGCGTCACAGATACGCAGTATTTT.

This clone occurred a few times. The rearrangement uses TRBV10-3 and TRBJ1-4; 8 bases fit TRBD1. Per the germline V gene, CDR1 is ENHRY and CDR2 is SYGVKD. The J segment lost 3 bases and the V segment lost 6 bases, leaving 3 bases of the junction unmatched. This CDR3 region has 14 residues. The CDR3 sequence: CAISPDRANEKLFF. CDR3 sequence (DNA): TGTGCCATCAGCCCGGACAGGGCTAATGAAAAACTGTTTTTT.